A selection of T cell receptor beta chains follows, all from one sample in a study of OX40 agonist ivuxolimab in advanced cancers. Sequenced by immunoSEQ multiplex PCR; TCRdb stores in-frame clones only, minus some. Among roughly 70,000 clones listed, about 87% were seen once. The material sequenced was CD4+ or CD8+ T cells sorted from blood, taken in a trial of the OX40 agonist ivuxolimab. The receptors shown here come from an adult with an advanced solid tumor such as melanoma, head and neck, liver or kidney cancer. Each CDR3 is given without its conserved first and last residue. Fields, in order: clone size, D gene, V gene, CDR3 protein. D genes are given only for firm matches. Only part of the rows carry a size: once, few, many, or a class if the clone is expanded.

clone_size: -
d_call: -
v_call: TRBV27
cdr3_aa: ASSLSGETQY

clone_size: -
d_call: -
v_call: TRBV5-6
cdr3_aa: ASSLYGELF

clone_size: -
d_call: TRBD1
v_call: TRBV6-5
cdr3_aa: ASSYYRGAGQETQY

clone_size: -
d_call: -
v_call: TRBV10-2
cdr3_aa: ASTRRQDGTQY

clone_size: -
d_call: -
v_call: TRBV28
cdr3_aa: ASEGSAGANEKLF

clone_size: -
d_call: -
v_call: TRBV29-1
cdr3_aa: SARNGGAGELF

clone_size: -
d_call: -
v_call: TRBV27
cdr3_aa: ASRRAFAGTEAF

clone_size: -
d_call: TRBD2
v_call: TRBV9
cdr3_aa: ASSPEAGLAGYNEQF

clone_size: -
d_call: -
v_call: TRBV18
cdr3_aa: ASSPLAGETGELF

clone_size: -
d_call: -
v_call: TRBV23-1
cdr3_aa: ASSYTYEQY

clone_size: -
d_call: -
v_call: TRBV7-2
cdr3_aa: ASRTTGFGELF

clone_size: -
d_call: -
v_call: TRBV28
cdr3_aa: ASRPPRVQETQY

clone_size: -
d_call: TRBD1
v_call: TRBV6-5
cdr3_aa: ASSHEQTGASEQY

clone_size: -
d_call: TRBD2
v_call: TRBV7-6
cdr3_aa: ASSSLAGAGTDTQY

clone_size: -
d_call: TRBD1
v_call: TRBV19
cdr3_aa: ASSNRGLFNGYT

clone_size: -
d_call: -
v_call: TRBV27
cdr3_aa: ASSNRYEQY

clone_size: -
d_call: -
v_call: TRBV28
cdr3_aa: ATSQGGTDTQY

clone_size: -
d_call: -
v_call: TRBV6-4
cdr3_aa: ASSDSNGSPRIAKNIQY

clone_size: -
d_call: TRBD2
v_call: TRBV29-1
cdr3_aa: SAISGRTSYEQY

clone_size: -
d_call: TRBD1
v_call: TRBV27
cdr3_aa: ASNSGQGGKLF

clone_size: -
d_call: -
v_call: TRBV11-2
cdr3_aa: ASSLEAPTYEQY

clone_size: -
d_call: -
v_call: TRBV28
cdr3_aa: ASSSPAGWQY

clone_size: -
d_call: -
v_call: TRBV13
cdr3_aa: ASSFAGKNTEAF

clone_size: few
d_call: TRBD1
v_call: TRBV27
cdr3_aa: ASRDRGLWTEAF

clone_size: -
d_call: -
v_call: TRBV28
cdr3_aa: ASRNGVSYEQY

clone_size: -
d_call: -
v_call: TRBV30
cdr3_aa: AWRGSSYEQY

clone_size: -
d_call: -
v_call: TRBV6-6
cdr3_aa: ASSRLNSGNTIY

clone_size: -
d_call: TRBD1
v_call: TRBV28
cdr3_aa: ASTTGQANTEAF

clone_size: -
d_call: -
v_call: TRBV28
cdr3_aa: ASSLFDGYT

clone_size: few
d_call: -
v_call: TRBV6-1
cdr3_aa: ASSEAFRLAPSSYEQY

clone_size: -
d_call: TRBD1
v_call: TRBV5-1
cdr3_aa: ASRLGQGWYEQY

clone_size: -
d_call: -
v_call: TRBV9
cdr3_aa: ASSVEVFGEQF

clone_size: -
d_call: -
v_call: TRBV30
cdr3_aa: AWGSGYLRDTQY

clone_size: -
d_call: -
v_call: TRBV30
cdr3_aa: AWKRRGVRITDTQY

clone_size: -
d_call: -
v_call: TRBV7-9
cdr3_aa: ASSLGQVGANVLT

clone_size: -
d_call: TRBD1
v_call: TRBV4-2
cdr3_aa: ASSQTGDTEAF

clone_size: -
d_call: TRBD2
v_call: TRBV5-4
cdr3_aa: ASSTGLAGGYNEQF

clone_size: -
d_call: -
v_call: TRBV5-4
cdr3_aa: ASSILAQGSGANVLT

clone_size: few
d_call: TRBD1
v_call: TRBV6-5
cdr3_aa: ASSYAGGATGELF

clone_size: -
d_call: -
v_call: TRBV7-3
cdr3_aa: ASSPADPGAGYGYT

clone_size: -
d_call: TRBD2
v_call: TRBV5-1
cdr3_aa: ASSPNLAGSNEQF

clone_size: -
d_call: TRBD1
v_call: TRBV5-1
cdr3_aa: ASSLRWGTGKVDEQF

clone_size: -
d_call: TRBD1
v_call: TRBV19
cdr3_aa: ASSAPGQWDYEQY

clone_size: -
d_call: -
v_call: TRBV7-7
cdr3_aa: ASSYGGAETQY

clone_size: -
d_call: -
v_call: TRBV19
cdr3_aa: ASSAGDEPGYT

clone_size: -
d_call: -
v_call: TRBV4-3
cdr3_aa: ASSQDRGEKLF

clone_size: -
d_call: -
v_call: TRBV7-9
cdr3_aa: ASSLGQGMEEKLF

clone_size: -
d_call: TRBD1
v_call: TRBV18
cdr3_aa: ASSLQGTSDGYT

clone_size: -
d_call: TRBD2
v_call: TRBV7-2
cdr3_aa: ASSLSSGRTYEQY